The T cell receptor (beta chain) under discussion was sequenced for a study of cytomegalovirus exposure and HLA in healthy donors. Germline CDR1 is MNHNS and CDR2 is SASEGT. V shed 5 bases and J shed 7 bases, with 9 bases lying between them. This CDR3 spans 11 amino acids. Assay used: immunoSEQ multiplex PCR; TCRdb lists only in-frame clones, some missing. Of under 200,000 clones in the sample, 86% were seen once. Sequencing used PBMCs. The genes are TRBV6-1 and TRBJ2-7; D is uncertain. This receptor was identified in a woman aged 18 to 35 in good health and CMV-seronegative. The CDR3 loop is CASSYTWEQYF. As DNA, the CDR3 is TGTGCCAGCAGTTACACCTGGGAGCAGTACTTC.